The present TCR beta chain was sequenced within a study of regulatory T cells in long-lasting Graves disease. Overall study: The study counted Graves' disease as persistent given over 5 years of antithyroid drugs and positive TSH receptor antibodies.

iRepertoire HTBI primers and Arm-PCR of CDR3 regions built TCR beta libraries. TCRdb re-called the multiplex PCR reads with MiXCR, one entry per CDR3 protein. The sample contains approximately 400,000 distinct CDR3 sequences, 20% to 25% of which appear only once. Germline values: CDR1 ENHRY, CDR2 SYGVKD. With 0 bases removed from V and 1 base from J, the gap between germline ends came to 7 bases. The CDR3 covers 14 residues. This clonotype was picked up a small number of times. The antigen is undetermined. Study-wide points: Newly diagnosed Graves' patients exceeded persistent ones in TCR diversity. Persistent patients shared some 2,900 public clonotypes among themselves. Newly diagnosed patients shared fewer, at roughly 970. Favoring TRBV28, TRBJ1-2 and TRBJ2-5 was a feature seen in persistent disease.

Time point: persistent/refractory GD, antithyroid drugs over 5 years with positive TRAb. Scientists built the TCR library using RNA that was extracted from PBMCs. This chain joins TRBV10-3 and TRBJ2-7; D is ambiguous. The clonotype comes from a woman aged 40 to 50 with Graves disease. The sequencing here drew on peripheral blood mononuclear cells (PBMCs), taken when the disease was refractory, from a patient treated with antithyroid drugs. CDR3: CAISESKVSYEQYF. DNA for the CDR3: TGTGCCATCAGTGAGTCGAAGGTATCCTACGAGCAGTACTTC.